The next 7 T cell receptor beta chains were all read from a single sample in a study of cytomegalovirus exposure and HLA in healthy donors. PCR amplification relied on 60 Vbeta primers (plus 13 Jbeta primers). Measured with immunoSEQ multiplex PCR; TCRdb has only the in-frame clones, and not every one. The table has about 190,000 clones, around 80% seen once. The specimen was PBMCs. Receptor source: a middle-aged man in good health and CMV-seropositive.

The rearrangement uses TRBV6-6 and TRBJ2-7; 8 nucleotides align to TRBD1. The CDR3 totals 16 residues. Germline V gene data show CDR1 as MNHNY and CDR2 as SVGAGI (reference sequence). The V gene end was trimmed by 7 bases and the J gene end by 2 bases; junction bases not matched to a gene: 13. As DNA, the CDR3 is TGTGCCAGCACCGATACTTCTCGACAGGGGACCTACGAGCAGTACTTC. Its protein is CASTDTSRQGTYEQYF.

This chain connects TRBV4-2 to TRBJ2-3, with 13 bases matching TRBD2. Unmatched junction bases numbered 12, after V lost 2 bases and J lost 4 bases. The CDR3 contains 19 residues. Germline V gene lookup returns CDR1 LGHNA and CDR2 YNFKEQ. Written as DNA, the CDR3 is TGTGCCAGCAGCCAAACAAGTTTGGGACTAGCGGGATTCCCAGATACGCAGTATTTT. This codes for CASSQTSLGLAGFPDTQYF.

This chain uses TRBV4-1 with TRBJ1-2; 8 nucleotides agree with TRBD1. V gave up 2 bases and J gave up 1 base; unmatched junction bases: 3. Looked up from germline, CDR1 is MGHRA and CDR2 is YSYEKL. The CDR3 is 15 amino acids. DNA for the CDR3: TGCGCCAGCAGCCAACCGACAGGGGTTAACTATGGCTACACCTTC. Protein sequence: CASSQPTGVNYGYTF.

CDR3 residues: CASTFQGGETQYF. CDR3 DNA: TGTGCCAGCACCTTTCAGGGCGGAGAGACCCAGTACTTC. V and J are TRBV13 and TRBJ2-5; D might be TRBD1 (5 bases). Per the germline V gene, CDR1 is PRHDT and CDR2 is FYEKMQ (reference sequence). The CDR3 extends over 13 amino acids. Trimming took 7 bases from V and 4 from J, leaving 13 bases between them.

The chain carries TRBV5-1 and TRBJ2-2; 9 bases are a match to TRBD2. The CDR3 is made up of 16 amino acids. V shed 2 bases and J 0 bases; nucleotides not matched to a gene: 2. Germline assignment: CDR1 SGHRS and CDR2 YFSETQ. Written as DNA, the CDR3 is TGCGCCAGCAGCTTTAGCGGGAGCACGAACACCGGGGAGCTGTTTTTT. It translates to CASSFSGSTNTGELFF.

The chain employs TRBV11-3 and TRBJ2-7; D is perhaps TRBD2 (6 bases). V was clipped by 0 bases and J by 7 bases, with 10 bases between them. Germline lookup yields CDR1 SGHNT and CDR2 YENEEA. This CDR3 region has 13 residues. CDR3 DNA sequence: TGTGCCAGCAGCTTAGATCTCGCGGGGGAGCAGTACTTC. It yields the protein CASSLDLAGEQYF.

This clone was recorded only once. V and J are TRBV5-1 and TRBJ2-7; TRBD2 might be the D (5 bases). CDR3 length equals 14 residues. V lost 4 bases, J lost 3 bases, and 14 bases lay in between. Per germline, CDR1 SGHRS and CDR2 YFSETQ. The CDR3, as DNA: TGCGCCAGCAGCCCCTCGGGCCGGGACTACGAGCAGTACTTC. Its translation is CASSPSGRDYEQYF.